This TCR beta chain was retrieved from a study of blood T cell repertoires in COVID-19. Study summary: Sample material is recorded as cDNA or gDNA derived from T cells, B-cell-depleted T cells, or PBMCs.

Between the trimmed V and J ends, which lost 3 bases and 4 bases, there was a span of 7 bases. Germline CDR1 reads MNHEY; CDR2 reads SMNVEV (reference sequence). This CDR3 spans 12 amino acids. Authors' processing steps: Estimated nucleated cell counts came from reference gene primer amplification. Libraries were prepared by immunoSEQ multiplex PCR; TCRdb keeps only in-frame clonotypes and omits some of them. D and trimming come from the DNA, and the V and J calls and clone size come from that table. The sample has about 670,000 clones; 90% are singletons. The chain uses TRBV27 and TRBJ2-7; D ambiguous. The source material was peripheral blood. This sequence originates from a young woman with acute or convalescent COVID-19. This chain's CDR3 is CASSFPGYEQYF. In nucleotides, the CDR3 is TGTGCCAGCAGTTTCCCCGGGTACGAGCAGTACTTC.